This TCR beta chain was retrieved from a study of blood T cell repertoires in COVID-19. Study summary: Whether acute or convalescent, the COVID-19 samples came from the United States, Italy and Spain. Sources were T cells, B-cell-depleted T cells, or PBMCs; the material itself was cDNA or gDNA.

Original processing notes: Amplified reference gene primers provided the basis for estimating nucleated cell counts. The method was immunoSEQ multiplex PCR; TCRdb's version includes in-frame clones alone and lacks a portion of them. The V and J calls and the clone size are those of that table, but D and trimming were determined from the DNA. The table shows 85,000 to 100,000 clones, with around 86% occurring only once. With 0 bases removed from V and 8 bases from J, the gap between germline ends came to 11 bases. The CDR3 spans 14 residues. Sequenced input: peripheral blood. The chain combines TRBV6-7 with TRBJ2-1, with D tentatively TRBD1 (5 bases). TRBV6-7 is identified as an open reading frame with a role that is uncertain. The receptor comes from a man aged 50 to 59 with active or convalescent COVID-19. CDR3 in DNA: TGTGCCAGCAGTTACTCGAAACGCAGGGATGAGCAGTTCTTC. Protein: CASSYSKRRDEQFF.